A selection of T cell receptor beta chains follows, all from one sample in a study of identifying expanded T cells in peripheral blood. Only in-frame clones appear in the TCRdb table, and some are missing; sequencing was by immunoSEQ multiplex PCR. The profile covers about 81,000 clones, with around 84% appearing a single time and about 18% taken by the ten largest. The sequenced sample consisted of blood. These receptor sequences come from a person aged 18 to 75 in good health. Both conserved end residues are part of each CDR3. The order of the fields is V gene, D gene, clone size, J gene, CDR3 protein, CDR3 DNA. D genes are given only for firm matches. Size is omitted from some rows. Given values are once, few, many or a class for expanded clones.

>TRBV21-1|.|.|TRBJ1-2
CASSKGQAGRSYGYTF
TGTGCCAGCAGCAAAGGACAGGCAGGGAGGAGCTATGGCTACACCTTC
>TRBV19|.|.|TRBJ1-4
CASNDRRGGNEKLFF
TGTGCCAGTAACGATAGAAGGGGAGGGAATGAAAAACTGTTTTTT
>TRBV4-2|TRBD1|.|TRBJ1-2
CASSLGTGNYGYTF
TGTGCCAGCAGCTTAGGGACAGGGAACTATGGCTACACCTTC
>TRBV29-1|TRBD1|.|TRBJ1-1
CSVEEILGGQGARTEAFF
TGCAGCGTTGAAGAAATATTGGGGGGACAGGGGGCGCGAACTGAAGCTTTCTTT
>TRBV5-1|TRBD2|.|TRBJ2-7
CASRKKELAGGSHEQYF
TGCGCCAGCAGGAAAAAGGAACTAGCGGGAGGGTCCCACGAGCAGTACTTC
>TRBV10-1|.|.|TRBJ2-1
CASSAAQVHYNEQFF
TGCGCCAGCAGTGCCGCACAGGTCCACTACAATGAGCAGTTCTTC
>TRBV30|.|many|TRBJ1-5
CAWSAGGDQPQHF
TGTGCCTGGAGTGCCGGGGGAGATCAGCCCCAGCATTTT
>TRBV28|.|.|TRBJ1-1
CASSIRVMNTEAFF
TGTGCCAGCAGTATACGGGTCATGAACACTGAAGCTTTCTTT
>TRBV6-5|.|few|TRBJ2-7
CASSWQRSSYEQYF
TGTGCCAGCAGTTGGCAGCGGTCCTCCTACGAGCAGTACTTC
>TRBV7-8|TRBD2|.|TRBJ2-2
CASSLRLAGGPTGELFF
TGTGCCAGCAGCTTAAGGCTAGCGGGAGGGCCCACCGGGGAGCTGTTTTTT
>TRBV28|TRBD1|.|TRBJ2-5
CASSPTGEAETQYF
TGTGCCAGCAGCCCTACAGGGGAAGCAGAGACCCAGTACTTC
>TRBV7-9|.|.|TRBJ2-2
CASSLDGLANTGELFF
TGTGCCAGCAGCTTAGATGGGCTAGCAAACACCGGGGAGCTGTTTTTT
>TRBV28|.|.|TRBJ1-2
CASSQTRRGGYGYTF
TGTGCCAGCAGTCAAACCCGCCGGGGGGGCTATGGCTACACCTTC
>TRBV9|TRBD2|.|TRBJ2-2
CASRAGEETGELFF
TGTGCCAGCAGAGCGGGAGAGGAAACCGGGGAGCTGTTTTTT
>TRBV28|.|.|TRBJ1-5
CASSLVGGSNQPQHF
TGTGCCAGCAGTTTGGTGGGGGGCTCCAATCAGCCCCAGCATTTT
>TRBV7-3|.|.|TRBJ2-5
CASSPYPVADKETQYF
TGTGCCAGCAGCCCCTACCCTGTAGCGGACAAAGAGACCCAGTACTTC
>TRBV5-1|.|.|TRBJ1-3
CASSPQILGTGSGNTIYF
TGCGCCAGCAGCCCTCAAATTTTAGGGACGGGCTCTGGAAACACCATATATTTT
>TRBV14|.|few|TRBJ1-1
CASSYSENTEAFF
TGTGCCAGCAGCTACTCGGAGAACACTGAAGCTTTCTTT
>TRBV14|.|few|TRBJ1-1
CASSRGSNTEAFF
TGTGCCAGCAGCCGAGGTTCGAACACTGAAGCTTTCTTT
>TRBV6-5|.|.|TRBJ2-1
CASSPDYRREQFF
TGTGCCAGCAGCCCGGACTACCGTCGGGAGCAGTTCTTC
>TRBV27|.|.|TRBJ2-3
CASSLLGPSTDTQYF
TGTGCCAGCAGTTTACTGGGACCAAGCACAGATACGCAGTATTTT
>TRBV6-1|.|.|TRBJ2-2
CASSEARQFEVGNTGELFF
TGTGCCAGCAGTGAAGCCCGTCAATTTGAAGTGGGGAACACCGGGGAGCTGTTTTTT
>TRBV29-1|TRBD1|.|TRBJ1-2
CSVELAGGPYGYTF
TGCAGCGTTGAATTGGCAGGGGGGCCCTATGGCTACACCTTC
>TRBV4-2|TRBD1|.|TRBJ1-1
CASSQVQDRVSFF
TGTGCCAGCAGCCAAGTCCAGGACAGGGTGTCTTTCTTT
>TRBV2|.|.|TRBJ1-2
CASSAQVMAPTANYGYTF
TGTGCCAGCAGTGCCCAAGTGATGGCCCCCACAGCGAACTATGGCTACACCTTC
>TRBV6-6|TRBD2|.|TRBJ2-7
CASSSTGRGAYEQYF
TGTGCCAGCAGTTCAACCGGGCGGGGGGCCTACGAGCAGTACTTC
>TRBV4-1|TRBD2|.|TRBJ2-7
CASSQVRGPLAKHEQYF
TGCGCCAGCAGCCAAGTAAGGGGTCCACTAGCGAAGCACGAGCAGTACTTC
>TRBV30|TRBD2|once|TRBJ2-3
CAWSGGLAGVSDTQYF
TGTGCCTGGAGTGGGGGACTAGCGGGAGTCTCAGATACGCAGTATTTT
>TRBV28|.|.|TRBJ1-4
CASSRGGINEKLFF
TGTGCCAGCAGCCGAGGGGGAATTAATGAAAAACTGTTTTTT